The clone carrying this T cell receptor (beta chain) was detected many times. Its antigen is currently unknown. The data were taken from a study of T-cell reconstitution after alpha-beta-depleted transplantation in children. Study-wide points: Surviving thymic progenitors and recipient T cells were the source of high TCRbeta diversity at day 60 in some patients. T-cell counts and diversity at one year following transplant were attributed mainly to newly produced T cells.

CDR1 and CDR2 (germline): DFQATT, SNEGSKA (reference sequence). The CDR3 covers 14 residues. The V gene end was trimmed by 4 bases and the J gene end by 7 bases; junction bases not matched to a gene: 12. Construction of the TCRbeta library involved unique molecular identifiers. TCRdb redid the calling of the PCR reads with MiXCR, one entry per CDR3 protein. This sample yields about 830,000 distinct CDR3 sequences, of which 16% are seen a single time; around 5% belongs to the top ten. This sequence originates from a male patient aged 10 to 17 who had a stem cell transplant for acute lymphoblastic leukemia, so the T cells may come from the graft donor. The sample in question was PBMCs, mostly from graft donor cells, obtained 360 days after TCRalphabeta/CD19-depleted stem cell transplant. The chain joins TRBV20-1 to TRBJ2-7, with 8 bases matching TRBD2. CDR3 loop: CSATGYGRGEEQYF. CDR3 nucleotide sequence: TGCAGTGCTACAGGGTATGGGCGGGGGGAAGAGCAGTACTTC.